This section outlines one T cell receptor (beta chain) sequence together with its context. This clonotype was seen a few times. The clone's antigen remains unknown. It has no much larger one-base neighbor in the sample; base qualities were not kept. The meaning of the sample's time point label: day 60 (about 2 months) after transplantation. Taken with the paper, the label for treatment or condition translates to: allogeneic hematopoietic cell transplantation with graft depleted of TCRalphabeta T cells and CD19 B cells. The children who served as transplant recipients had been given grafts of TCRalphabeta/CD19-depleted allogeneic hematopoietic cells. The sample originates from a study of T-cell reconstitution after alpha-beta-depleted transplantation in children (dated by TCRdb to 2015 to 2016). About the full investigation: The study quantitatively tracked T-cell immune reconstitution after TCRalphabeta/CD19-depleted allogeneic hematopoietic cell transplantation in children using TCR repertoire profiling.

Library method: PCR. Sequencing took place on an Illumina HiSeq 2500. TCR library preparation used molecular barcoding, with unique molecular identifiers applied to normalize quantification of the TCRbeta repertoire. TCRdb applied fastp at Q25 and MiXCR to the public reads, then kept only in-frame beta chains. Identical CDR3 proteins give one entry, which carries the most common genes and DNA. The sample data list more than 85,000 distinct CDR3 sequences, and about 5.6% of these were observed just once. The ten largest clonotypes hold approximately 6.6% of the sample. On the study overall, not on this receptor specifically: In some patients, high TCRbeta diversity at day 60 was attributed to recipient T cells and intrathymic progenitors that had survived conditioning. About two months after transplant, the apparently early recovery of alphabetaT-cell counts reportedly depended on just several hundred clones that had expanded rapidly and came from non-depleted graft cells. Over subsequent months, a decline in hyperexpanded clone frequencies was noted, and after one year, T-cell counts and TCRbeta diversity were mostly ascribed to newly produced T cells.

The sequence was obtained from a female patient under 10 years old who had a stem cell transplant for Fanconi anemia, so the T cells may come from the graft donor. This specimen was PBMCs, mostly from graft donor cells, taken 60 days after TCRalphabeta/CD19-depleted stem cell transplant.

The CDR3 here reads CSARDPRTSGVADTQYF. The DNA reads TGCAGTGCTAGAGACCCCCGGACTAGCGGGGTGGCAGATACGCAGTATTTT. The rearrangement joined TRBV20-1 to TRBJ2-3; TRBD2 lines up with 12 middle nucleotides. Per the germline V gene (reference sequence), DFQATT is the CDR1 and SNEGSKA is the CDR2. V is trimmed back by 0 bases and J by 4 bases, and the junction contains 8 bases that no gene match accounts for. Its CDR3 holds 17 amino acids, cysteine through phenylalanine. CDR3 DNA is the only sequence kept; it has 51 bases, read in frame from the first base.